The present T cell receptor (beta chain) was sequenced within a study of CD8+ T cells in alopecia areata. RNA extraction was followed by reverse transcription into cDNA, which acted as the sequencing template. Libraries were prepared by immunoSEQ multiplex PCR; TCRdb keeps only in-frame clonotypes and omits some of them. This table has about 150,000 clones, approximately 53% appearing once. Germline V CDR1 and CDR2: SNHLY, FYNNEI. The CDR3 covers 15 residues. The V and J ends lost 4 bases and 6 bases, in that order; junction bases with no gene match: 7. Sequenced material: CD8+ T cells sorted from blood, taken at week 0. The chain combines TRBV2 with TRBJ2-1, with 9 bases fitting TRBD2. The source is a human donor with alopecia areata. CDR3 in amino acids: CASSVAGALSNEQFF. The CDR3 nucleotides read TGTGCCAGCAGTGTAGCGGGGGCCCTTTCCAATGAGCAGTTCTTC.